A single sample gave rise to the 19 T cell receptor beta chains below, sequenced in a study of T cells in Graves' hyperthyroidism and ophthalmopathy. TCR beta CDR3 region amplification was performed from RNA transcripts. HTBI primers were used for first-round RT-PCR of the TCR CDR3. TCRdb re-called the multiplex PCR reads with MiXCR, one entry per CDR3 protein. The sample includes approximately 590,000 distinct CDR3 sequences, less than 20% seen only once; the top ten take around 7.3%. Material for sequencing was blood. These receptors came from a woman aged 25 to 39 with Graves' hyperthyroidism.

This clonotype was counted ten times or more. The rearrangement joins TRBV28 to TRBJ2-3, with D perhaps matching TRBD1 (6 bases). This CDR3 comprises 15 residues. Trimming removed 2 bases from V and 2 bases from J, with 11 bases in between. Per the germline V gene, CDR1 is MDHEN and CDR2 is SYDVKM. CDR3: CASSLGGWYTDTQYF. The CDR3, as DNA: TGTGCCAGCAGTTTAGGGGGCTGGTACACAGATACGCAGTATTTT.

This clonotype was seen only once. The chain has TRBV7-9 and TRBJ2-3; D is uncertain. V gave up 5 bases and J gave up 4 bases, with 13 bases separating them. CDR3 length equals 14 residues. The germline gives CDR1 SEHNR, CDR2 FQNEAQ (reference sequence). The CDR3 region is CASSPTTPSDTQYF. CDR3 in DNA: TGTGCCAGCAGCCCTACAACGCCCTCAGATACGCAGTATTTT.

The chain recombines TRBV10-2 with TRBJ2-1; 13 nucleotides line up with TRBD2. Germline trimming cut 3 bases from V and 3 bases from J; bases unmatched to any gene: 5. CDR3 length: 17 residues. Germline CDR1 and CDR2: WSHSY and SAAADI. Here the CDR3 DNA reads TGCGCCAGCAGTGACCCGAGGACTAGCGGGGGCTACAATGAGCAGTTCTTC. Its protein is CASSDPRTSGGYNEQFF.

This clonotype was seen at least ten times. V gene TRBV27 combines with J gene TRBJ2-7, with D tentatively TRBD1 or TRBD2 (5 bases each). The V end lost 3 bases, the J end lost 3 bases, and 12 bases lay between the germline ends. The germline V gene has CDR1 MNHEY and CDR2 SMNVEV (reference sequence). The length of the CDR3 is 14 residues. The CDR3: CASSFRGRDYEQYF. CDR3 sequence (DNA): TGTGCCAGCAGTTTTCGGGGCAGGGACTACGAGCAGTACTTC.

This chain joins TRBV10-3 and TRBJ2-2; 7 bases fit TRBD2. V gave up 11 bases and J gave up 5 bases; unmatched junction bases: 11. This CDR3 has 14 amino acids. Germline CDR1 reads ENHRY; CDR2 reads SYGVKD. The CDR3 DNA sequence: TGTGCCTCCGGGCGGGGGACCGGTACCGGGGAGCTGTTTTTT. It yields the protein CASGRGTGTGELFF.

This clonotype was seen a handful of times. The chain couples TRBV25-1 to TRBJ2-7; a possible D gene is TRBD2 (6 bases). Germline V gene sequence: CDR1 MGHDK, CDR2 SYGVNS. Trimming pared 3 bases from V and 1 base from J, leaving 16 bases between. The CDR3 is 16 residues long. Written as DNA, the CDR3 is TGTGCCAGCAGTGAGCCACCGGGGGAAGTATCCTACGAGCAGTACTTC. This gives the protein CASSEPPGEVSYEQYF.

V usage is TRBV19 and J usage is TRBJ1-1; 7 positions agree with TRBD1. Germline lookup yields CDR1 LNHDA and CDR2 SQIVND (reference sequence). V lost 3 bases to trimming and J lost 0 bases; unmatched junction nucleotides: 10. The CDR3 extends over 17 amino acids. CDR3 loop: CASSIYAGGTLNTEAFF. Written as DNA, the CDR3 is TGTGCCAGTAGTATCTACGCAGGGGGAACTTTGAACACTGAAGCTTTCTTT.

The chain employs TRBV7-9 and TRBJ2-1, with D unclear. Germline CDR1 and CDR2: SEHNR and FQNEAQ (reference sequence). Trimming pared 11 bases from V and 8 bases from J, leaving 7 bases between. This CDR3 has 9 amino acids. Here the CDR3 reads CAVADEQFF. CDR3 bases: TGTGCCGTTGCGGATGAGCAGTTCTTC.

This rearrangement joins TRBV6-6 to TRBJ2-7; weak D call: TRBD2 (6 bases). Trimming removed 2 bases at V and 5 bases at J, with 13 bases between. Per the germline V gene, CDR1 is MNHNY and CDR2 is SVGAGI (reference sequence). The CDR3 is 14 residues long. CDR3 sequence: CASSYGGRIDEQYF. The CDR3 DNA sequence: TGTGCCAGCAGTTACGGAGGGAGGATCGACGAGCAGTACTTC.

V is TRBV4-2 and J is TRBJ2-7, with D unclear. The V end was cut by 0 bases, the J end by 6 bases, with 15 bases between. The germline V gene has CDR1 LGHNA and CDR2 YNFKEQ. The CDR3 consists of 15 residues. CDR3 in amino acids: CASSQDQASLGEQYF. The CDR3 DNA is TGTGCCAGCAGCCAAGATCAGGCATCCCTCGGCGAGCAGTACTTC.

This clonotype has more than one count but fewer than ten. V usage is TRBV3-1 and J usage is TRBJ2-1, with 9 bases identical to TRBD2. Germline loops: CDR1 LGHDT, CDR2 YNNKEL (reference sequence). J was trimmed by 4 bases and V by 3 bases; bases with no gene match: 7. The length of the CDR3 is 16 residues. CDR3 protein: CASSHSASGTYNEQFF. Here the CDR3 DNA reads TGTGCCAGCAGCCACAGCGCTAGCGGGACTTACAATGAGCAGTTCTTC.

CDR3 sequence (DNA): TGTGCCAGCAGCTTAGGGGTACTGACTGGCGGCTCCTACAATGAGCAGTTCTTC. Its protein is CASSLGVLTGGSYNEQFF. This chain joins TRBV27 and TRBJ2-1; D might be TRBD1 (5 bases). The ends were cut back, 6 bases at V and 0 bases at J, with 21 bases in the middle. This CDR3 has 18 residues. CDR1 is MNHEY and CDR2 is SMNVEV in the germline V gene (reference sequence).

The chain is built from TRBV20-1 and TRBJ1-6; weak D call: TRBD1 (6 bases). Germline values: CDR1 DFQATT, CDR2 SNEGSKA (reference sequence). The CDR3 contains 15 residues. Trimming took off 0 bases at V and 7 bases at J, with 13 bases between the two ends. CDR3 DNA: TGCAGTGCTAGAGATCCAACAGGGTTCAATTCACCCCTCCACTTT. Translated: CSARDPTGFNSPLHF.

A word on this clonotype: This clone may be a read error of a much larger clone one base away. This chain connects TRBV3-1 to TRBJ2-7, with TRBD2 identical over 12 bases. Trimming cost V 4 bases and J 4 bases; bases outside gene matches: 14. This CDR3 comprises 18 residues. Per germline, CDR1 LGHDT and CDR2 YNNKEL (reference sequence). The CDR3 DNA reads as TGTGCCAGCAGCCTGCGGGTGACTAGCGGGAGCGCTGAGTACGAGCAGTACTTC. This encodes CASSLRVTSGSAEYEQYF.

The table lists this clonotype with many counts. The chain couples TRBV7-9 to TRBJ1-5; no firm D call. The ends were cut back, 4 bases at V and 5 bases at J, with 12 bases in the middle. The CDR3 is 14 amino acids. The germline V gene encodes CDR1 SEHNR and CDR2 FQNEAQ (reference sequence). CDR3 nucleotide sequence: TGTGCCAGCAGCTCACCGGGTCCTTATCAGCCCCAGCATTTT. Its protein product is CASSSPGPYQPQHF. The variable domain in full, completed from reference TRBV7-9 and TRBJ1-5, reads DTGVSQNPRHKITKRGQNVTFRCDPISEHNRLYWYRQTLGQGPEFLTYFQNEAQLEKSRLLSDRFSAERPKGSFSTLEIQRTEQGDSAMYLCASSSPGPYQPQHFGDGTRLSIL.

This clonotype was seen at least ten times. The CDR3 spells CASSSFGQGALNTEAFF. The CDR3 region has the DNA TGTGCCAGCAGCTCATTCGGACAGGGGGCCCTGAACACTGAAGCTTTCTTT. This chain links TRBV12-3 or TRBV12-4 with TRBJ1-1; TRBD1 matches at 11 bases. The CDR3 has 17 residues. Trimming removed 6 bases from V and 0 bases from J; junction bases left unmatched: 9.

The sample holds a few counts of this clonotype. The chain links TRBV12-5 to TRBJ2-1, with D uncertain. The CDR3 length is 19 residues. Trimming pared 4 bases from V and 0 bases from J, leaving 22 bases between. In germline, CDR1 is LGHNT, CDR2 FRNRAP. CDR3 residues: CASGSRLWVDSSSYNEQFF. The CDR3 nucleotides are TGTGCTAGTGGTTCTCGACTTTGGGTGGATTCGAGCTCCTACAATGAGCAGTTCTTC.

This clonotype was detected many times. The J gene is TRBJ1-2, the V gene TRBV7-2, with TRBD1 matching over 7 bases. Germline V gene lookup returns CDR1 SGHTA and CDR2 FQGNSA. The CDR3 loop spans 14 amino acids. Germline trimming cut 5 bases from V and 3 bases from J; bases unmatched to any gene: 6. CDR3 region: CASSARGLDYGYTF. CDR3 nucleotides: TGTGCCAGCAGCGCCAGGGGGTTAGACTATGGCTACACCTTC.

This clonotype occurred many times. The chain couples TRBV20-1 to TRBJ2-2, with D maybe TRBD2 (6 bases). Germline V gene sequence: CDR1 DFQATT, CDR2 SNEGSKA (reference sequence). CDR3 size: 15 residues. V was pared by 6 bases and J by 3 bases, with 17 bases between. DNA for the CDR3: TGCAGTGCCGGGACTTGGGCGGGACACACCGGGGAGCTGTTTTTT. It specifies CSAGTWAGHTGELFF.